These T cell receptor beta chains were read from a single sample in a study of cytomegalovirus exposure and HLA in healthy donors. TCRdb's copy holds only in-frame clones and misses some; the assay was immunoSEQ multiplex PCR. The sample has about 170,000 clones. Material for sequencing was PBMCs. The source of these receptors is a woman between 18 and 30 years old in good health and CMV-seropositive. Both conserved end residues are part of each CDR3. A D gene is named only where the DNA matches it firmly.

j_gene: TRBJ2-7; v_gene: TRBV6-1; d_gene: TRBD1; CDR3nt: TGTGCCAGCGGCAGGGGGACACTAGTTTACGAGCAGTACTTC; CDR3aa: CASGRGTLVYEQYF
j_gene: TRBJ2-3; v_gene: TRBV5-1; d_gene: TRBD1; CDR3nt: TGCGCCAGCAGCTTTCAAGGGGGCGGAACCTACACAGATACGCAGTATTTT; CDR3aa: CASSFQGGGTYTDTQYF
j_gene: TRBJ2-7; v_gene: TRBV11-2; d_gene: TRBD2; CDR3nt: TGTGCCAGCAGCCTTAGCGGGAGGGAGTCCCACTACTACTACGAGCAGTACTTC; CDR3aa: CASSLSGRESHYYYEQYF
j_gene: TRBJ2-7; v_gene: TRBV7-2; d_gene: NA; CDR3nt: TGTGCCAGCAGCTTAGTCTTCTTCTCCTACGAGCAGTACTTC; CDR3aa: CASSLVFFSYEQYF
j_gene: TRBJ1-1; v_gene: TRBV5-5; d_gene: NA; CDR3nt: TGTGCCAGCAGCCTCCCCGCCGGGGCTGAAGCTTTCTTT; CDR3aa: CASSLPAGAEAFF
j_gene: TRBJ2-7; v_gene: TRBV12-5; d_gene: TRBD1; CDR3nt: TGTGCTAGTCGAACAGGGACAGGGGCCTCCTACGAGCAGTACTTC; CDR3aa: CASRTGTGASYEQYF
j_gene: TRBJ2-1; v_gene: TRBV5-4; d_gene: TRBD2; CDR3nt: TGTGCCAGCAGCCCCGGGACTAGCGGGAGCAATGAGCAGTTCTTC; CDR3aa: CASSPGTSGSNEQFF
j_gene: TRBJ1-1; v_gene: TRBV11-3; d_gene: TRBD1; CDR3nt: TGTGCCAGCAGCCGGTCGGGGACAGAAAACACTGAAGCTTTCTTT; CDR3aa: CASSRSGTENTEAFF
j_gene: TRBJ1-3; v_gene: TRBV27; d_gene: TRBD1; CDR3nt: TGTGCCAGCAGTGCAGACAGGGAGGCTGGAAACACCATATATTTT; CDR3aa: CASSADREAGNTIYF
j_gene: TRBJ1-2; v_gene: TRBV7-2; d_gene: NA; CDR3nt: TGTGCCAGCAGCTTAACCCCCAGTGGCGGCTACACCTTC; CDR3aa: CASSLTPSGGYTF
j_gene: TRBJ2-7; v_gene: TRBV5-4; d_gene: NA; CDR3nt: TGTGCCAGCAGCTTTGGGCAGACCTACGAGCAGTACTTC; CDR3aa: CASSFGQTYEQYF
j_gene: TRBJ1-1; v_gene: TRBV7-9; d_gene: NA; CDR3nt: TGTGCCAGCAGCTTAGCGGGAAGTCTGAGCGCCCAGGGTGGAGCTTTCTTT; CDR3aa: CASSLAGSLSAQGGAFF
j_gene: TRBJ1-1; v_gene: TRBV5-1; d_gene: TRBD1; CDR3nt: TGCGCCAGCAGCGCCCTGGGACAGCAGAACACTGAAGCTTTCTTT; CDR3aa: CASSALGQQNTEAFF
j_gene: TRBJ2-7; v_gene: TRBV9; d_gene: NA; CDR3nt: TGTGCCAGCAGCGTTAGCCAGGGTAGCTACGAGCAGTACTTC; CDR3aa: CASSVSQGSYEQYF
j_gene: TRBJ1-2; v_gene: TRBV7-9; d_gene: NA; CDR3nt: TGTGCCAGCAGCTTAAAACAGCCGAACTATGGCTACACCTTC; CDR3aa: CASSLKQPNYGYTF
j_gene: TRBJ1-5; v_gene: TRBV7-8; d_gene: NA; CDR3nt: TGTGCCAGCAGCTTAGAATCAACTGGTCAGCCCCAGCATTTT; CDR3aa: CASSLESTGQPQHF
j_gene: TRBJ2-5; v_gene: TRBV5-6; d_gene: TRBD2; CDR3nt: TGTGCCAGCAGCTACCTAGCGGGGGGAGGAGAGACCCAGTACTTC; CDR3aa: CASSYLAGGGETQYF
j_gene: TRBJ2-2; v_gene: TRBV5-5; d_gene: TRBD2; CDR3nt: TGTGCCAGCAGCTTGGGACTAGCGGGAACCGGGGAGCTGTTTTTT; CDR3aa: CASSLGLAGTGELFF
j_gene: TRBJ2-1; v_gene: TRBV5-4; d_gene: TRBD2; CDR3nt: TGTGCCAGCAGCCGGGGACTAGCGGATTACAATGAGCAGTTCTTC; CDR3aa: CASSRGLADYNEQFF
j_gene: TRBJ2-7; v_gene: TRBV7-9; d_gene: NA; CDR3nt: TGTGCCAGCAGTTCCCTTACAGGGTATAAATCATACTACGAGCAGTACTTC; CDR3aa: CASSSLTGYKSYYEQYF
j_gene: TRBJ2-1; v_gene: TRBV29-1; d_gene: NA; CDR3nt: TGCAGCGTTCTAGGCTTGGGGGCGTTCAGTAGGCAGTTCTTC; CDR3aa: CSVLGLGAFSRQFF
j_gene: TRBJ2-7; v_gene: TRBV7-6; d_gene: TRBD1; CDR3nt: TGTGCCAGCAGCCGCAGGACAGGGGGTAGCTACGAGCAGTACTTC; CDR3aa: CASSRRTGGSYEQYF
j_gene: TRBJ2-7; v_gene: TRBV5-1; d_gene: NA; CDR3nt: TGCGCCAGCAGCTTGGATAGCGGAACCTACGAGCAGTACTTC; CDR3aa: CASSLDSGTYEQYF
j_gene: TRBJ1-4; v_gene: TRBV2; d_gene: NA; CDR3nt: TGTGCCAGCAGTGAAGCATTCGGTAATGAAAAACTGTTTTTT; CDR3aa: CASSEAFGNEKLFF
j_gene: TRBJ2-1; v_gene: TRBV4-3; d_gene: TRBD2; CDR3nt: TGCGCCAGCAGTGTAGCGGGGGGTAATGAGCAGTTCTTC; CDR3aa: CASSVAGGNEQFF
j_gene: TRBJ2-5; v_gene: TRBV12-2; d_gene: NA; CDR3nt: TGTGCAAGTCGCTTAGCGGGGGAGGAGGCCCAGGGGGGGACCCAGTACTTC; CDR3aa: CASRLAGEEAQGGTQYF
j_gene: TRBJ2-6; v_gene: TRBV11-2; d_gene: NA; CDR3nt: TGTGCCAGCCGCTCCATTTCTGGGGCCAACGTCCTGACTTTC; CDR3aa: CASRSISGANVLTF
j_gene: TRBJ1-2; v_gene: TRBV15; d_gene: NA; CDR3nt: TGTGCCACCAGCCCATTAGGGGCAGCCAGTACTATATATGGCTACACCTTC; CDR3aa: CATSPLGAASTIYGYTF
j_gene: TRBJ2-3; v_gene: TRBV6-6; d_gene: NA; CDR3nt: TGTGCCAGCGGTACAGGGTTAAGCACAGATACGCAGTATTTT; CDR3aa: CASGTGLSTDTQYF
j_gene: TRBJ2-5; v_gene: TRBV5-4; d_gene: NA; CDR3nt: TGTGCCAGCAGCTTCAAGGGGCGGAAAGAGACCCAGTACTTC; CDR3aa: CASSFKGRKETQYF
j_gene: TRBJ2-3; v_gene: TRBV6-5; d_gene: NA; CDR3nt: TGTGCCAGCAGTTACTCGGGCAGACGCACAGATACGCAGTATTTT; CDR3aa: CASSYSGRRTDTQYF
j_gene: TRBJ1-2; v_gene: TRBV19; d_gene: NA; CDR3nt: NA; CDR3aa: CASSSSGAGGIYGYTF